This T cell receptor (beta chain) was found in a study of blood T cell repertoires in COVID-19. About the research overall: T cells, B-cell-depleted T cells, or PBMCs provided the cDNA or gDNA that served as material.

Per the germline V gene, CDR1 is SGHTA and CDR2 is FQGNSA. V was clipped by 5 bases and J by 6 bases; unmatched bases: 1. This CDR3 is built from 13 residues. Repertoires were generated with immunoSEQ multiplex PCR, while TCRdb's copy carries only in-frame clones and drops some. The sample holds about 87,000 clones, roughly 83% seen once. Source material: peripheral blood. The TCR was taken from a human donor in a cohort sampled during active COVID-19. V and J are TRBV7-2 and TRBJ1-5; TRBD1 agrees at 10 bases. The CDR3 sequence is CASSRQGAQPQHF. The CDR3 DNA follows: TGTGCCAGCAGCCGACAGGGGGCTCAGCCCCAGCATTTT. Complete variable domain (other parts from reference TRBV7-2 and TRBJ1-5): GAGVSQSPSNKVTEKGKDVELRCDPISGHTALYWYRQSLGQGLEFLIYFQGNSAPDKSGLPSDRFSAERTGGSVSTLTIQRTQQEDSAVYLCASSRQGAQPQHFGDGTRLSIL.